The 31 T cell receptor beta chains presented below share a single source sample, sequenced in a study of T cell changes during pregnancy in multiple sclerosis. Clones were read by immunoSEQ multiplex PCR, and TCRdb kept only the in-frame ones, dropping some. Of 40,000 to 60,000 clones in the sample, approximately 94% are singletons; the top ten hold roughly 0.34%. The sample in question was CD4+ T cells from peripheral blood mononuclear cells, obtained in the third trimester of pregnancy. These receptors were collected from a female donor with multiple sclerosis, enrolled in a pregnancy study.

The CDR3 DNA reads TGTGCCAGCAGCGTACGACTAGCGGGGGGCCTGCGACCCGCGCAGTATTTT. Protein: CASSVRLAGGLRPAQYF. This chain connects TRBV7-9 to TRBJ2-3; 13 nucleotides line up with TRBD2. Germline V gene data show CDR1 as SEHNR and CDR2 as FQNEAQ (reference sequence). After removal of 5 bases from V and 10 bases from J, the junction contained 15 bases not matched to a gene. The CDR3 sequence is 17 residues long.

This clone was found once. The J gene is TRBJ1-2, the V gene TRBV30; D is undetermined. The germline CDR1 and CDR2 sequences are GTSNPN and SVGIG (reference sequence). This CDR3 has 13 residues. V lost 4 bases to trimming and J lost 7 bases, with 16 bases between them. CDR3 region: CAWTANALGGYTF. CDR3 in DNA: TGTGCCTGGACAGCGAATGCTTTGGGTGGCTACACCTTC.

The chain combines TRBV4-2 with TRBJ1-4; 12 bases line up with TRBD1. The length of the CDR3 is 19 residues. Trimming at V came to 4 bases and at J to 4 bases, leaving 13 bases not matched to a gene. CDR1 LGHNA and CDR2 YNFKEQ come from the germline V gene. This CDR3 reads CASSPWGGTGGFNNEKLFF. Written as DNA, the CDR3 is TGTGCCAGCAGCCCCTGGGGTGGGACAGGGGGCTTCAATAATGAAAAACTGTTTTTT.

V is TRBV19 and J is TRBJ1-5; TRBD1 aligns across 8 bases. The CDR3 loop spans 13 amino acids. Germline V gives CDR1 LNHDA, CDR2 SQIVND (reference sequence). The V and J ends lost 9 bases and 6 bases, in that order; junction bases with no gene match: 7. The CDR3 nucleotides are TGTGCCAGCCGGACAGGGAAAAGTCAGCCCCAGCATTTT. This translates into CASRTGKSQPQHF.

V gene TRBV19 combines with J gene TRBJ1-4, with D hard to call. The V and J ends lost 9 bases and 7 bases respectively, with 21 bases between them. CDR3 length: 15 amino acids. Germline V gene sequence: CDR1 LNHDA, CDR2 SQIVND (reference sequence). Here the CDR3 reads CASALEHTIAEKLFF. The CDR3 DNA follows: TGTGCCAGCGCACTAGAACACACAATAGCTGAAAAACTGTTTTTT.

V and J are TRBV29-1 and TRBJ1-1; D perhaps matches TRBD1 (5 bases). Germline assignment: CDR1 SQVTM and CDR2 ANQGSEA. The CDR3 runs 11 residues. Trimming cost V 7 bases and J 4 bases, with 10 bases left between them. The CDR3 DNA reads TGCAGCGACCAGGGCTTCACTGAAGCTTTCTTT. This translates into CSDQGFTEAFF.

The J gene is TRBJ1-5, the V gene TRBV28, with D perhaps TRBD1 (5 bases). Germline V gene lookup returns CDR1 MDHEN and CDR2 SYDVKM. Trimming removed 8 bases at V and 0 bases at J, with 14 bases between. This CDR3 has 15 amino acids. CDR3 bases: TGTGCCAGCGACCAGACAGTGTATAGCAATCAGCCCCAGCATTTT. This sequence encodes CASDQTVYSNQPQHF.

This clone appeared a few times. This chain connects TRBV5-4 to TRBJ1-1; the match to TRBD1 covers 7 bases. Germline loops: CDR1 SGHNT, CDR2 YYREEE (reference sequence). CDR3 length: 13 amino acids. J lost 4 bases, V lost 2 bases, and 2 bases had no gene match. The CDR3 loop is CASSFPGGTEAFF. The CDR3 nucleotides are TGTGCCAGCAGCTTTCCAGGGGGCACTGAAGCTTTCTTT.

The genes are TRBV19 and TRBJ1-3; D uncertain. V lost 5 bases and J 4 bases, leaving 9 bases between the germline ends. The germline V gene has CDR1 LNHDA and CDR2 SQIVND (reference sequence). The CDR3 has 13 residues. CDR3 region: CASSPDYGNTIYF. In DNA form, the CDR3 reads TGTGCCAGTAGTCCAGACTACGGAAACACCATATATTTT.

The chain employs TRBV7-2 and TRBJ1-1; 8 nucleotides align to TRBD1. Germline CDR1 SGHTA, CDR2 FQGNSA. Losses at the gene ends were 2 bases for V and 1 base for J; bases not matched to a gene: 3. The CDR3 runs 15 residues. The CDR3 sequence: CASSLIGTGNTEAFF. The CDR3, as DNA: TGTGCCAGCAGCTTAATCGGGACAGGGAACACTGAAGCTTTCTTT.

This clone was seen just once. The chain carries TRBV5-1 and TRBJ1-1; D perhaps matches TRBD1 (6 bases). The CDR3 extends over 16 amino acids. Germline values: CDR1 SGHRS, CDR2 YFSETQ. Trimming took 0 bases from V and 1 from J, leaving 13 bases between them. For the CDR3, the DNA is TGCGCCAGCAGCTTGGGTTCAGGGGATGGGAACACTGAAGCTTTCTTT. Amino acid sequence: CASSLGSGDGNTEAFF.

The V gene is TRBV19, the J gene TRBJ2-4, with 12 nucleotides matching TRBD2. Trimming cost V 6 bases and J 2 bases; bases outside gene matches: 8. In germline, CDR1 is LNHDA, CDR2 SQIVND (reference sequence). The CDR3 totals 17 residues. The CDR3 here is CASRRTLAGGPKNIQYF. The CDR3 nucleotides read TGTGCCAGTAGGAGGACACTAGCGGGGGGTCCCAAAAACATTCAGTACTTC.

Here the CDR3 DNA reads TGTGCCAGCAGATACAGCGGTGAACCCTACAATGAGCAGTTCTTC. As protein: CASRYSGEPYNEQFF. The chain combines TRBV6-6 with TRBJ2-1; possible D gene TRBD2, 5 bases. The V end lost 6 bases, the J end lost 2 bases, and 14 bases lay between the germline ends. The CDR3 has 15 amino acids. Germline assignment: CDR1 MNHNY and CDR2 SVGAGI (reference sequence).

V and J are TRBV28 and TRBJ1-2, with 12 positions matching TRBD1. Germline assignment: CDR1 MDHEN and CDR2 SYDVKM. This CDR3 spans 16 amino acids. The ends lost 2 bases at V and 8 bases at J; junction bases unmatched: 9. The CDR3 loop reads CASSLGGGQGARGYTF. CDR3 DNA sequence: TGTGCCAGCAGTTTAGGGGGGGGACAGGGGGCTCGGGGCTACACCTTC.

This sequence joins TRBV6-6 and TRBJ1-1; D is uncertain. Germline CDR1 is MNHNY and CDR2 is SVGAGI (reference sequence). The V end was cut by 6 bases, the J end by 2 bases, with 7 bases between. This CDR3 spans 12 amino acids. In DNA, the CDR3 is TGTGCCAGCAGGCAGGTTAACACTGAAGCTTTCTTT. This gives the protein CASRQVNTEAFF.

The DNA for the CDR3 is TGTGCCAGCAGAGAGACAGGGGGCTACTACAATGAGCAGTTCTTC. Protein sequence: CASRETGGYYNEQFF. The chain has TRBV6-6 and TRBJ2-1; 10 bases agree with TRBD1. V lost 6 bases to trimming and J lost 3 bases; unmatched junction nucleotides: 5. This CDR3 comprises 15 residues. The germline gives CDR1 MNHNY, CDR2 SVGAGI (reference sequence).

The chain has TRBV6-1 and TRBJ1-2; 11 nucleotides agree with TRBD1. The CDR3 is made up of 14 amino acids. CDR1 is MNHNS and CDR2 is SASEGT in the germline V gene. J lost 4 bases, V lost 10 bases, and 8 bases had no gene match. CDR3 in DNA: TGTGCCATTGAACCCGGGACAGGGGGCTATGGCTACACCTTC. It is translated as CAIEPGTGGYGYTF.

This chain joins TRBV2 and TRBJ2-7; TRBD1 aligns across 9 bases. From germline, CDR1 is SNHLY and CDR2 FYNNEI. V gave up 6 bases and J gave up 3 bases; unmatched junction bases: 6. This CDR3 contains 14 residues. The CDR3, as DNA: TGTGCCAGCAGATCACAGGGGGCATACTACGAGCAGTACTTC. Translation gives CASRSQGAYYEQYF.

The V and J genes are TRBV6-5 and TRBJ2-5; perhaps TRBD2 as D (6 bases). In germline, CDR1 is MNHEY, CDR2 SVGAGI. The CDR3 runs 12 residues. The germline V and J ends were trimmed by 10 bases and 6 bases, with 15 bases remaining between them. The CDR3 sequence: CATRGGQKTQYF. The DNA for the CDR3 is TGTGCCACACGCGGAGGGCAAAAGACCCAGTACTTC.

The V call is TRBV4-3, the J call TRBJ2-5; D is possibly TRBD2 (6 bases). Germline CDR1 and CDR2: LGHNA and YSLEER. The CDR3 loop spans 17 amino acids. Trimming took 0 bases from V and 7 from J, leaving 21 bases between them. This CDR3 reads CASSQDSRERHGGTQYF. Here the CDR3 DNA reads TGCGCCAGCAGCCAAGATAGCCGGGAAAGGCACGGGGGGACCCAGTACTTC.

This sequence joins TRBV30 and TRBJ2-3, with a weak D call TRBD2 (6 bases). The CDR3 is made up of 16 amino acids. Trimming left V 3 bases short and J 2 bases short, with 18 bases between. Germline lookup yields CDR1 GTSNPN and CDR2 SVGIG (reference sequence). The DNA for the CDR3 is TGTGCCTGGAGGTGGGGTAGCGGTTATAACACAGATACGCAGTATTTT. This translates into CAWRWGSGYNTDTQYF.

This chain uses TRBV7-8 with TRBJ1-1, with D perhaps TRBD1 (6 bases). Per the germline V gene, CDR1 is SGHVS and CDR2 is FQNEAQ. Trimming took off 1 base at V and 5 bases at J, with 20 bases between the two ends. CDR3 length: 17 residues. CDR3 nucleotide sequence: TGTGCCAGCAGCTTAGGGTACAGGGAGGGGAGTAAAACTGAAGCTTTCTTT. Its protein product is CASSLGYREGSKTEAFF.

The chain carries TRBV11-2 and TRBJ2-3; D call uncertain. Trimming left V 0 bases short and J 6 bases short, with 7 bases between. The germline gives CDR1 SGHAT, CDR2 FQNNGV. CDR3 length: 13 residues. For the CDR3, the DNA is TGTGCCAGCAGCTTAGATCTCCCCGATACGCAGTATTTT. As protein: CASSLDLPDTQYF.

This clone has more than one count but fewer than ten. The chain joins TRBV4-2 to TRBJ2-3; 10 bases agree with TRBD2. The CDR3 has 17 amino acids. CDR1 is LGHNA and CDR2 is YNFKEQ in the germline V gene. J lost 2 bases, V lost 3 bases, and 8 bases had no gene match. CDR3 coding DNA: TGTGCCAGCAGCCAGCAAACTAGCGGGGCCCCCACAGATACGCAGTATTTT. This gives the protein CASSQQTSGAPTDTQYF.

To note about this clone: One end of the junction does not line up with germline, which may come from a read error. The chain employs TRBV19 and TRBJ2-1, with 10 bases aligning to TRBD2. The CDR3 is 16 amino acids. The germline CDR1 and CDR2 sequences are LNHDA and SQIVND (reference sequence). The CDR3 here is CASSVDGTSASNEQFF. Here the CDR3 DNA reads TGTGCCAGTAGTGTAGACGGGACTAGCGCGTCCAATGAGCAGTTCTTC.

The chain links TRBV2 to TRBJ1-3, with D possibly being TRBD1 (5 bases). The CDR3 extends over 13 amino acids. V lost 2 bases and J lost 4, with 6 bases in between. CDR1 is SNHLY and CDR2 is FYNNEI in the germline V gene. The DNA of the CDR3 is TGTGCCAGCAGTGAAAACAGGGGAAACACCATATATTTT. Residues: CASSENRGNTIYF. Full variable domain (outside the CDR3, taken from reference TRBV2 and TRBJ1-3): EPEVTQTPSHQVTQMGQEVILRCVPISNHLYFYWYRQILGQKVEFLVSFYNNEISEKSEIFDDQFSVERPDGSNFTLKIRSTKLEDSAMYFCASSENRGNTIYFGEGSWLTVV.

This clone appeared a single time. The chain uses TRBV7-9 and TRBJ1-6; D might be TRBD1 (5 bases). The CDR3 sequence is 14 residues long. Trimming removed 8 bases at V and 5 bases at J, with 13 bases between. Germline V gene lookup returns CDR1 SEHNR and CDR2 FQNEAQ (reference sequence). The CDR3 DNA sequence: TGTGCCAGCTCCCCAGGGTTTCATAATTCACCCCTCCACTTT. Translated, it gives CASSPGFHNSPLHF.

V and J are TRBV2 and TRBJ1-2, with 9 bases that match TRBD1. The V gene's germline CDR1 is SNHLY and CDR2 FYNNEI. This CDR3 spans 18 amino acids. Germline trimming cut 6 bases from V and 1 base from J; bases unmatched to any gene: 15. The CDR3 loop is CASSEGQGITLLNYGYTF. The CDR3 DNA sequence: TGTGCCAGCAGCGAGGGACAGGGAATAACCTTACTTAACTATGGCTACACCTTC.

The V gene is TRBV6-5, the J gene TRBJ1-6, with TRBD1 matching over 8 bases. The CDR3 runs 15 residues. Germline V gene lookup returns CDR1 MNHEY and CDR2 SVGAGI. V shed 4 bases and J 6 bases; nucleotides not matched to a gene: 5. CDR3 DNA sequence: TGTGCCAGCAGTTGGGATCAGGGGGCTAATTCACCCCTCCACTTT. It translates to CASSWDQGANSPLHF.

The rearrangement uses TRBV7-9 and TRBJ1-1, with 8 bases aligning to TRBD1. Germline V lookup: CDR1 SEHNR, CDR2 FQNEAQ (reference sequence). Trimming at V came to 3 bases and at J to 11 bases, leaving 11 bases not matched to a gene. CDR3 size: 14 residues. CDR3 amino acids: CASSLTGATLDAFF. Written as DNA, the CDR3 is TGTGCCAGCAGCTTGACAGGGGCCACCCTCGACGCTTTCTTT.

The chain links TRBV7-3 to TRBJ2-6; weak D call: TRBD1 (5 bases). The CDR3 contains 15 residues. Trimming took off 2 bases at V and 2 bases at J, with 7 bases between the two ends. Per the germline V gene, CDR1 is SGHTA and CDR2 is FQGTGA. The CDR3 DNA reads as TGTGCCAGCAGCTTAGGACAAACTGGGGCCAACGTCCTGACTTTC. Protein product: CASSLGQTGANVLTF.